The T cell receptor beta chain described here comes from a study of T cells after yellow fever vaccination. Study details: SMART-Seq v4 Ultra Low Input handled preparation of low-cell-number fractions. General study results and limits: The booster saw the reappearance of most primary-vaccination clones (nearly 98% CD4, around 88% CD8). Relatively few clonotypes were ones that appeared in both CD4 and CD8 compartments.

This clonotype was detected only a few times. Its antigen is not known. V shed 3 bases, J shed 5 bases, and the junction held 6 bases outside the gene matches. From germline, CDR1 is SGHDT and CDR2 YYEEEE. The CDR3 runs to 14 residues. Universal primer sites and UMIs were introduced during 5'RACE template-switching synthesis of TCR cDNA. TCRdb reprocessed the 5' RACE reads with MiXCR, giving one entry per CDR3 protein. The table shows hundreds of thousands of distinct CDR3 sequences, with approximately 13% occurring only once. This clonotype was sampled from a man aged 25-45 years who received the YFV17D yellow fever vaccine. The chain links TRBV5-6 to TRBJ2-5, with 8 bases lining up with TRBD1. This sample comprised PBMCs, obtained on the day of the yellow fever booster vaccination. Written as DNA, the CDR3 is TGTGCCAGCAGCTCAAACGGACAGGGCGAGACCCAGTACTTC. Protein: CASSSNGQGETQYF.